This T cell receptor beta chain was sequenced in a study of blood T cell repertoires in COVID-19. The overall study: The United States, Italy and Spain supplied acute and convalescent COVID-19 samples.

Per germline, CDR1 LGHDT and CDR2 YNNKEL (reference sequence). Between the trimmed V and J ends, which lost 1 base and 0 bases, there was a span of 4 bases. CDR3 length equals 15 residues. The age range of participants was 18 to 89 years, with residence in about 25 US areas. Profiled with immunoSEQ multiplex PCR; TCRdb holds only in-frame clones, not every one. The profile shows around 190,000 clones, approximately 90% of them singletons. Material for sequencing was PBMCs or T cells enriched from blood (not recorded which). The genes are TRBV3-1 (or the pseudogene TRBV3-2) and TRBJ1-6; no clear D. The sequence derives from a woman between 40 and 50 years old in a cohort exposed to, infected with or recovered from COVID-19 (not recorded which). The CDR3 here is CASSQGSSYNSPLHF. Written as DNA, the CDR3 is TGTGCCAGCAGCCAAGGGAGCTCCTATAATTCACCCCTCCACTTT.